This TCR beta chain was identified during a study of blood T cell repertoires in COVID-19. The overall study: The samples span acute and convalescent COVID-19 from the United States, Italy and Spain.

This table comes from immunoSEQ multiplex PCR, and its TCRdb copy is limited to in-frame clones, with some not included. The table shows about 88,000 clones, with approximately 86% occurring only once. This clone appeared a few times. CDR1 and CDR2 (germline): SQVTM, ANQGSEA. This CDR3 contains 14 residues. The V gene end was trimmed by 3 bases and the J gene end by 5 bases; junction bases not matched to a gene: 4. The TCR originated in a male donor with acute or convalescent COVID-19. The V call is TRBV29-1, the J call TRBJ1-1; 12 nucleotides line up with TRBD1. Source material: peripheral blood. The CDR3 DNA follows: TGCAGCGTTGACCGGGACAGGGGGCGGACTGAAGCTTTCTTT. Its protein is CSVDRDRGRTEAFF. Complete variable domain (other parts from reference TRBV29-1 and TRBJ1-1): SAVISQKPSRDICQRGTSLTIQCQVDSQVTMMFWYRQQPGQSLTLIATANQGSEATYESGFVIDKFPISRPNLTFSTLTVSNMSPEDSSIYLCSVDRDRGRTEAFFGQGTRLTVV.